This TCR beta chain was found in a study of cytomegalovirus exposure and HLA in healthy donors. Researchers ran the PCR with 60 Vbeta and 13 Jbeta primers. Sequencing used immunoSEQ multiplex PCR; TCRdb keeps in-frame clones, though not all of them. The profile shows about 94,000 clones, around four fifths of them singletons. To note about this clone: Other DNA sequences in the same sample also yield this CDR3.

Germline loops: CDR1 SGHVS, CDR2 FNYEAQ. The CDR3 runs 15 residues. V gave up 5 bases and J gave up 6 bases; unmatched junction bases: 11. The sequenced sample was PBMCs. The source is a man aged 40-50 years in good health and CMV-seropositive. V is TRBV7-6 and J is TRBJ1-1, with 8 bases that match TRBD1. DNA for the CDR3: TGTGCCAGCAGCATTGGGACAGGAGGACCTTCTGAAGCTTTCTTT. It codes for CASSIGTGGPSEAFF.